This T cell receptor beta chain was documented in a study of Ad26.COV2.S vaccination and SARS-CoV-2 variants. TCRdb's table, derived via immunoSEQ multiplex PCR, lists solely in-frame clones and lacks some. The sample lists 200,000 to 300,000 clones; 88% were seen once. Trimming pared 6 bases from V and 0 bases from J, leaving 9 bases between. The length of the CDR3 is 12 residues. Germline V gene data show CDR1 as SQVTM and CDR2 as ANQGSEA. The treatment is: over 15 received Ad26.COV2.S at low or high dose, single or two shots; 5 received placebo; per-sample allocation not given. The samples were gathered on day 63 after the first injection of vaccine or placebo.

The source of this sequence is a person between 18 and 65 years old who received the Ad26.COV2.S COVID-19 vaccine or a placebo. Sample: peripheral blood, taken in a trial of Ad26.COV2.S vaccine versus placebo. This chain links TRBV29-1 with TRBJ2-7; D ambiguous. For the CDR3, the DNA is TGCAGCGTAACAGCTAGCTCCTACGAGCAGTACTTC. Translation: CSVTASSYEQYF.